The entry that follows covers one T cell receptor (beta chain) sequence. The antigen is not known. Libraries were prepared by immunoSEQ multiplex PCR; TCRdb keeps only in-frame clonotypes and omits some of them. Of around 300,000 clones listed, 75% to 90% are singletons. The V gene lost 4 bases and the J gene lost 4 bases, with 14 bases spanning the gap. CDR1 is LGHDT, CDR2 YNNKEL, per germline (reference sequence). The length of the CDR3 is 15 residues. This specimen comes from a study of Ad26.COV2.S vaccination and SARS-CoV-2 variants. On the study more broadly: Sample donor was a member of the COV1001 Ad26.COV2.S trial arm. Findings and caveats of the study: The TCR breadth and depth analyses may have produced an underestimate of total T cell responses.

Specified treatment: 15 to 20 received Ad26.COV2.S at low or high dose, single or two shots; about 5 received placebo; per-sample allocation not given. Sampling was done on day 63 after the first vaccine or placebo injection. In Boston, an adult donor aged 18-55 years took part. Ad26.COV2.S expressed prefusion-stabilized spike from the original Wuhan strain. The chain has TRBV3-1 (or the pseudogene TRBV3-2) and TRBJ2-1; D is unclear. This sample comprised peripheral blood, obtained in a trial of Ad26.COV2.S vaccine versus placebo. The TCR was taken from a person aged 18-65 years who received the Ad26.COV2.S COVID-19 vaccine or a placebo. The CDR3 spells CASSPDTQKYNEQFF. Here the CDR3 DNA reads TGTGCCAGCAGCCCCGATACCCAGAAATACAATGAGCAGTTCTTC.